The 7 T cell receptor beta chains given below trace back to one sample, sequenced in a study of CD8 T cells in ankylosing spondylitis. TCRdb itself ran the 5' RACE reads through MiXCR, one entry per CDR3 protein. The table includes under 30,000 distinct CDR3 sequences, roughly 7.9% detected once. Sample: blood. Receptors were obtained from a male donor with ankylosing spondylitis or in good health (not recorded which).

The chain links TRBV29-1 to TRBJ2-1; TRBD2 agrees at 12 bases. V lost 5 bases to trimming and J lost 4 bases; unmatched junction nucleotides: 9. Germline-derived CDR1 and CDR2 are SQVTM and ANQGSEA. The CDR3 spans 16 residues. The CDR3 here is CSVFYPGTSGYNEQFF. CDR3 nucleotide sequence: TGCAGCGTTTTCTACCCCGGGACTAGCGGGTACAATGAGCAGTTCTTC.

J is TRBJ2-2 and V is TRBV28; 8 bases are shared with TRBD1. This CDR3 has 16 residues. Germline V gene sequence: CDR1 MDHEN, CDR2 SYDVKM. J lost 1 base, V lost 5 bases, and 6 bases had no gene match. DNA for the CDR3: TGTGCCAGCAGTCATCCGACAGGGGTGAACACCGGGGAGCTGTTTTTT. Its translation: CASSHPTGVNTGELFF. The variable domain in full, with the rest retrieved from reference TRBV28 and TRBJ2-2, is DVKVTQSSRYLVKRTGEKVFLECVQDMDHENMFWYRQDPGLGLRLIYFSYDVKMKEKGDIPEGYSVSREKKERFSLILESASTNQTSMYLCASSHPTGVNTGELFFGEGSRLTVL.

This clonotype was seen a few times. The chain links TRBV9 to TRBJ2-3, with a tentative D call TRBD1 (6 bases). Germline V gene sequence: CDR1 SGDLS, CDR2 YYNGEE. Trimming took 4 bases from V and 2 from J, leaving 14 bases between them. This CDR3 has 15 residues. CDR3 bases: TGTGCCAGCAGCACCGGGACACGGACCACAGATACGCAGTATTTT. Translating it yields CASSTGTRTTDTQYF.

This clonotype was seen more than once but under ten times. V is TRBV18 and J is TRBJ1-2, with a weak D call TRBD1 (6 bases). Germline V gene data show CDR1 as KGHSH and CDR2 as LQKENI. The CDR3 covers 14 residues. With 3 bases removed from V and 7 bases from J, the gap between germline ends came to 15 bases. The CDR3 region is CASSPRDILGGYTF. Here the CDR3 DNA reads TGTGCCAGCTCACCCCGGGACATCTTAGGTGGCTACACCTTC.

CDR3 loop: CASSVGADTQYF. DNA for the CDR3: TGTGCCAGCAGCGTAGGAGCAGATACGCAGTATTTT. The rearrangement joins TRBV9 to TRBJ2-3; D gene uncertain. The V gene's germline CDR1 is SGDLS and CDR2 YYNGEE. The CDR3 extends over 12 amino acids. V was shortened by 0 bases and J by 4 bases, with 3 bases between the two germline ends.

The rearrangement uses TRBV29-1 and TRBJ2-7; D remains ambiguous. V lost 0 bases, J lost 2 bases, and 8 bases lay in between. CDR1 and CDR2 from the germline V gene are SQVTM and ANQGSEA. CDR3 length equals 13 residues. The CDR3 DNA is TGCAGCGTTGAAGACCCAGTCGCCTACGAGCAGTACTTC. This translates into CSVEDPVAYEQYF.

V gene TRBV5-1 combines with J gene TRBJ2-2, with TRBD1 as a possible D gene (6 bases). V gave up 6 bases and J gave up 6 bases, with 18 bases separating them. The V gene's germline CDR1 is SGHRS and CDR2 YFSETQ. This CDR3 is built from 15 residues. CDR3 amino acids: CASTLAENRAGELFF. CDR3 bases: TGCGCCAGCACCCTCGCTGAGAACAGGGCCGGGGAGCTGTTTTTT.